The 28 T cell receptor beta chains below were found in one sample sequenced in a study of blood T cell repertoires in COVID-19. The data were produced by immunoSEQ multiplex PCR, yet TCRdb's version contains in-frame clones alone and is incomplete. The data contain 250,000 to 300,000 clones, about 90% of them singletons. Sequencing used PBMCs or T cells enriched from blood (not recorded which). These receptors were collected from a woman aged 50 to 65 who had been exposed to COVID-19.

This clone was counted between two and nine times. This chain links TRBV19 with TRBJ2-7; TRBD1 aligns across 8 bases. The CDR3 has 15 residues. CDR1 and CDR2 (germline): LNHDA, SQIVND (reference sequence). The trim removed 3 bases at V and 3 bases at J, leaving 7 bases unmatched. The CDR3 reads CASSIGQGYIYEQYF. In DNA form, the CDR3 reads TGTGCCAGTAGTATCGGACAGGGCTACATCTACGAGCAGTACTTC.

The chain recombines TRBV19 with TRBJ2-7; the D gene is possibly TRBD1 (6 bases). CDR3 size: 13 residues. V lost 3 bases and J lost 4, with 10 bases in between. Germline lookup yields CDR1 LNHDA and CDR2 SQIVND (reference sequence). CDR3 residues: CASSMGRGYEQYF. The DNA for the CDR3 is TGTGCCAGTAGTATGGGCAGGGGATACGAGCAGTACTTC.

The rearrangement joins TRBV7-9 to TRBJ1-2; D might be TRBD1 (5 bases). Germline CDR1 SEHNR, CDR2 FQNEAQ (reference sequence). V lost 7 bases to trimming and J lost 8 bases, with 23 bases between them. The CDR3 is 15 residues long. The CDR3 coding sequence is TGTGCCAGCACTGGAGAGCAGCGTCGCCAGGGCGGCTACACCTTC. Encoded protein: CASTGEQRRQGGYTF.

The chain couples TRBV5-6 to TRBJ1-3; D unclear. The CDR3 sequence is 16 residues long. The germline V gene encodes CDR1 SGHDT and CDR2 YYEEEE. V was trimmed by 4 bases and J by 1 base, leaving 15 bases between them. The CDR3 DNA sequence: TGTGCCAGCAGCGCTAGCCAAGATTATTCTGGAAACACCATATATTTT. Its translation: CASSASQDYSGNTIYF.

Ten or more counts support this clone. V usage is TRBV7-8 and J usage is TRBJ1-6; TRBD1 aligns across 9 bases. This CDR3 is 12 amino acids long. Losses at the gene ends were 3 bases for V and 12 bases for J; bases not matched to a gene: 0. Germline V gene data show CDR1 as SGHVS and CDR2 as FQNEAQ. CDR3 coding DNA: TGTGCCAGCAGCTTGGACAGGGGACCCCTCCACTTT. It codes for CASSLDRGPLHF. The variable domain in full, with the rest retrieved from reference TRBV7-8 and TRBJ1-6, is GAGVSQSPRYKVAKRGQDVALRCDPISGHVSLFWYQQALGQGPEFLTYFQNEAQLDKSGLPSDRFFAERPEGSVSTLKIQRTQQEDSAVYLCASSLDRGPLHFGNGTRLTVT.

In DNA, the CDR3 is TGCGCCAGCAGCCAAGGAACGGGACTATCCTACGAGCAGTACTTC. It translates to CASSQGTGLSYEQYF. V and J are TRBV4-1 and TRBJ2-7; 7 nucleotides line up with TRBD2. This CDR3 contains 15 residues. V lost 1 base, J lost 1 base, and 4 bases stayed unmatched. The V gene's germline CDR1 is MGHRA and CDR2 YSYEKL.

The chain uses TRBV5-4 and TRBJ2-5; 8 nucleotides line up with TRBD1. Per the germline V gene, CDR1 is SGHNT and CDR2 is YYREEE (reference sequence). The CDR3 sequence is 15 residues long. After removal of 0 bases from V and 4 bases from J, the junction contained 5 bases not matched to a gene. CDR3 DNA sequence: TGTGCCAGCAGCTTGGGGTCAGGGGGCGCAGAGACCCAGTACTTC. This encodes CASSLGSGGAETQYF.

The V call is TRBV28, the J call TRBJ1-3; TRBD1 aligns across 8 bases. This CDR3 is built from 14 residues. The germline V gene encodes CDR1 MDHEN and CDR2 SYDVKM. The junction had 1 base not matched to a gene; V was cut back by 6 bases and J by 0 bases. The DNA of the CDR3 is TGTGCCAGCAGCACAGGGGGCTCTGGAAACACCATATATTTT. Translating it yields CASSTGGSGNTIYF.

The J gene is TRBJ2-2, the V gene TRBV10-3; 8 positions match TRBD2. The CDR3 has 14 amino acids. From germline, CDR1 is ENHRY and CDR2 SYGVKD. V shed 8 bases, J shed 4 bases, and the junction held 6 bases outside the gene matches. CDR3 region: CAIGTRGGTGELFF. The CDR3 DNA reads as TGTGCCATCGGCACCCGGGGGGGCACCGGGGAGCTGTTTTTT.

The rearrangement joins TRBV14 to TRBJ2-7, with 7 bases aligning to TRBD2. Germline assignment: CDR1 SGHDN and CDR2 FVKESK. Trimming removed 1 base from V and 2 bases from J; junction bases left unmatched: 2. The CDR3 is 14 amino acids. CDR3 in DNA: TGTGCCAGCAGCCAAGTGACTAGCCCCTACGAGCAGTACTTC. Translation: CASSQVTSPYEQYF.

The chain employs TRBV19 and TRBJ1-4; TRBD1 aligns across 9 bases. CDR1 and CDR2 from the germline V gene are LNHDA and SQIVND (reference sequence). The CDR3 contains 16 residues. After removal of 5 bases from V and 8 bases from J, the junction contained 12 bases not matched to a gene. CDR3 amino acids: CASSPRNRDRDEKLFF. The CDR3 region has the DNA TGTGCCAGTAGTCCCCGAAACCGGGACAGGGACGAAAAACTGTTTTTT. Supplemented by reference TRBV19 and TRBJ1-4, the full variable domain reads DGGITQSPKYLFRKEGQNVTLSCEQNLNHDAMYWYRQDPGQGLRLIYYSQIVNDFQKGDIAEGYSVSREKKESFPLTVTSAQKNPTAFYLCASSPRNRDRDEKLFFGSGTQLSVL.

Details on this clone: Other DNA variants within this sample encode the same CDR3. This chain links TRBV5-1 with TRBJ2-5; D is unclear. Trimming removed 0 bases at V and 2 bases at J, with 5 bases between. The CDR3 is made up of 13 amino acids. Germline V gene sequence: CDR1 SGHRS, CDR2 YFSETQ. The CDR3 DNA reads TGCGCCAGCAGCTTGGGCCTACAAGAGACCCAGTACTTC. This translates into CASSLGLQETQYF.

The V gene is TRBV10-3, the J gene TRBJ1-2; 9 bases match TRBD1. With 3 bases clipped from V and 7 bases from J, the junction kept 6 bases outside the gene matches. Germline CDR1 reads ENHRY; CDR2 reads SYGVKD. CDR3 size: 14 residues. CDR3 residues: CAISDRDRAGGYTF. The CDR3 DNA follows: TGTGCCATCAGTGACCGGGACAGGGCTGGTGGCTACACCTTC.

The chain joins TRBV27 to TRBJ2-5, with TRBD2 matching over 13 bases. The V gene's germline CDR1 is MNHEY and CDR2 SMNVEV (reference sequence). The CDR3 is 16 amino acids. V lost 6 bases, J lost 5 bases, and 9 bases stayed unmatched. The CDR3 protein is CASRLAGGPLSETQYF. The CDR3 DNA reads TGTGCCAGCAGACTAGCGGGGGGGCCTCTCTCGGAGACCCAGTACTTC.

As DNA, the CDR3 is TGTGCCAGCAGGGTTGGGGGGGCGAATTTCAATGAGCAGTTCTTC. This codes for CASRVGGANFNEQFF. This sequence joins TRBV6-5 and TRBJ2-1, with D possibly being TRBD2 (7 bases). V lost 6 bases and J lost 6, with 18 bases in between. Germline CDR1 reads MNHEY; CDR2 reads SVGAGI. The CDR3 is made up of 15 amino acids.

CDR3 in DNA: TGCGCCAGCAGTAAAAACCGGGACAGGACCTACGAGCAGTACTTC. It encodes CASSKNRDRTYEQYF. The rearrangement links TRBV5-1 to TRBJ2-7, with TRBD1 matching over 8 bases. Germline V gives CDR1 SGHRS, CDR2 YFSETQ. V dropped 5 bases and J dropped 2; count of bases not matched to a gene: 9. The CDR3 runs to 15 residues. The complete variable domain, with remaining parts taken from reference TRBV5-1 and TRBJ2-7, reads KAGVTQTPRYLIKTRGQQVTLSCSPISGHRSVSWYQQTPGQGLQFLFEYFSETQRNKGNFPGRFSGRQFSNSRSEMNVSTLELGDSALYLCASSKNRDRTYEQYFGPGTRLTVT.

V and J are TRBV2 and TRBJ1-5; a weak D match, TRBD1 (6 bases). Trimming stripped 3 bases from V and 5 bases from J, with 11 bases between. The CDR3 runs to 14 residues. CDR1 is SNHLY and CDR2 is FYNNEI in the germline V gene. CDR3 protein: CASSELGADQPQHF. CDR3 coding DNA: TGTGCCAGCAGTGAGCTGGGGGCTGATCAGCCCCAGCATTTT. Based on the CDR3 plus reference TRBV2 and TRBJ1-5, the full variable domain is EPEVTQTPSHQVTQMGQEVILRCVPISNHLYFYWYRQILGQKVEFLVSFYNNEISEKSEIFDDQFSVERPDGSNFTLKIRSTKLEDSAMYFCASSELGADQPQHFGDGTRLSIL.

CDR3 region: CASSPPGQGLGGYTF. In nucleotides, the CDR3 is TGTGCCAGCTCACCACCGGGACAGGGCTTGGGGGGCTACACCTTC. This chain uses TRBV18 with TRBJ1-2; 9 bases agree with TRBD1. The V and J ends lost 0 bases and 8 bases, in that order; junction bases with no gene match: 7. CDR1 is KGHSH and CDR2 is LQKENI in the germline V gene. The CDR3 spans 15 residues.

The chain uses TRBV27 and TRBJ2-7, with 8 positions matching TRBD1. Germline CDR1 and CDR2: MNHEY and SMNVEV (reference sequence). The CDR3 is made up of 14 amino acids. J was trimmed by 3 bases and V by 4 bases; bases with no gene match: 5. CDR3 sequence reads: CASSSLDRVYEQYF. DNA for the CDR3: TGTGCCAGCAGTTCCCTGGACAGGGTCTACGAGCAGTACTTC.

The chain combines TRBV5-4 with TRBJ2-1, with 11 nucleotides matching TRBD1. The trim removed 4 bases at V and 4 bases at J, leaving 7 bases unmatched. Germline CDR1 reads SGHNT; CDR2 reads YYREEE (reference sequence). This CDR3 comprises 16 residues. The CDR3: CASSAPGTGGYNEQFF. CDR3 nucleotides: TGTGCCAGCAGCGCCCCCGGGACAGGGGGATACAATGAGCAGTTCTTC.

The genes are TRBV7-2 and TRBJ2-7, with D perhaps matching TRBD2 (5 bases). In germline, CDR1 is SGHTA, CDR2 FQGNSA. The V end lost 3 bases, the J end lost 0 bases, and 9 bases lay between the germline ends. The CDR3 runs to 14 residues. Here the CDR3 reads CASSFTRDSYEQYF. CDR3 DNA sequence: TGTGCCAGCAGCTTTACACGGGACTCCTACGAGCAGTACTTC.

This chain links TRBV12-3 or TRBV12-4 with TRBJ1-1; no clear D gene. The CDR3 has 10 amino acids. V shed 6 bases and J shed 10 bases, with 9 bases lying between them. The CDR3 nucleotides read TGTGCCAGCAGCCAAACATCAGCTTTCTTT. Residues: CASSQTSAFF.

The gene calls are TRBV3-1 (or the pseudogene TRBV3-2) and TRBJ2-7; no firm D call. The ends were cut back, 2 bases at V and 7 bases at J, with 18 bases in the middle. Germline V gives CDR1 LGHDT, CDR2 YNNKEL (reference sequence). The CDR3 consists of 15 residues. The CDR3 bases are TGTGCCAGCAGCCAATATCCCAGTTCCATATGGGAGCAGTACTTC. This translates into CASSQYPSSIWEQYF.

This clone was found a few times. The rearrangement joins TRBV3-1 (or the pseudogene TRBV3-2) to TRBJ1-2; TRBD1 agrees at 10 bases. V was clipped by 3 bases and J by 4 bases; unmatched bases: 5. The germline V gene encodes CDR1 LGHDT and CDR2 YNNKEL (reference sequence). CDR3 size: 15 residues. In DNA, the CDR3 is TGTGCCAGCAGCCAGGACAGGGGGTTTCTCTATGGCTACACCTTC. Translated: CASSQDRGFLYGYTF.

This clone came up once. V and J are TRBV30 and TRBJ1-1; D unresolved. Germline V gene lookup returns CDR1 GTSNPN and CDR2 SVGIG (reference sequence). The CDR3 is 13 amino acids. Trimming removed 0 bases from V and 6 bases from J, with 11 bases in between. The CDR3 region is CAWSVRGWAEAFF. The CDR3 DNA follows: TGTGCCTGGAGTGTGCGGGGTTGGGCTGAAGCTTTCTTT. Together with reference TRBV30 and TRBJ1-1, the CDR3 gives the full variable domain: SQTIHQWPATLVQPVGSPLSLECTVEGTSNPNLYWYRQAAGRGLQLLFYSVGIGQISSEVPQNLSASRPQDRQFILSSKKLLLSDSGFYLCAWSVRGWAEAFFGQGTRLTVV.

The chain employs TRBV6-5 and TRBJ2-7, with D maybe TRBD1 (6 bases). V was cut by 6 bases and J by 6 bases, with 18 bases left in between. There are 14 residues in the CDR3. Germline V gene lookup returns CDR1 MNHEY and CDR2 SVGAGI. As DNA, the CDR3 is TGTGCCAGCAGCAACAGGGTTCCGGGCGGCGAGCAGTACTTC. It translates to CASSNRVPGGEQYF.

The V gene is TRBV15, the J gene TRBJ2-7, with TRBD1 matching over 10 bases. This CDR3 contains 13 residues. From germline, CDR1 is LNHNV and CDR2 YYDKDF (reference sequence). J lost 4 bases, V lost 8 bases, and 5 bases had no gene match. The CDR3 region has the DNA TGTGCCACCGCCTCGGGACAGGGGTACGAGCAGTACTTC. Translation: CATASGQGYEQYF.

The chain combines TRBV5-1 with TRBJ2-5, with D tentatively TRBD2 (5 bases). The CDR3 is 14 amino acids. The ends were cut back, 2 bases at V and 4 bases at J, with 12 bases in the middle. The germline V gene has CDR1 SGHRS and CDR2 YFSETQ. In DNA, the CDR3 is TGCGCCAGCAGCTTTGGGGAGTTAGGAGAGACCCAGTACTTC. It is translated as CASSFGELGETQYF.